This TCR beta chain was retrieved from a study of PD-1 blockade in classical Hodgkin lymphoma (dated by TCRdb to about 2020). In terms of the full investigation: Nivolumab dosing was 3 mg/kg intravenously every 2 weeks, continuing until either disease progression or unacceptable toxicity. The study used TCR beta sequencing and CyTOF to define a peripheral blood immune signature of response to PD-1 blockade in classical Hodgkin lymphoma. Overall study results and their limits: Only a single clinical trial cohort was studied, and what caused the repertoire differences, possibly disease activity or prior therapy, remained undefined. By C4D1, a significant rise was seen in CD4+ TCR diversity but not in CD8+ TCR diversity (p=0.0027 vs p=0.16), and the rise was most apparent among complete responders (p=0.02). Baseline TCR diversity was reported to be lower in newly diagnosed patients than in healthy donors, and even lower in relapsed/refractory patients. Trial patients with a complete response had baseline diversity similar to that of newly diagnosed patients, while partial responders and progressors had significantly lower diversity. Patients starting nivolumab less than 1 year after ASCT had lower diversity and were excluded from later analyses to avoid confounding by immune reconstitution.

What this sample's time point label stands for: cycle 4 day 1 (C4D1), after more than 5 weeks of nivolumab. Every trial patient had relapsed following autologous stem cell transplantation, and prior brentuximab vedotin exposure was what differed among cohorts A, B and C. A total of about 51 patients with relapsed/refractory classical Hodgkin lymphoma made up the trial cohort, and each patient's best overall response was complete response, partial response or progressive disease. In the multi-cohort phase II CheckMate 205 trial, trial patients received single-agent nivolumab. An independent review committee assessed best overall response by applying the 2007 International Working Group response criteria. Trial PBMCs were collected just before the start of nivolumab (C1D1) and during therapy at cycle 2 day 1 and cycle 4 day 1. After peripheral blood was drawn into 8 mL Vacutainer Cell Preparation Tubes, PBMCs were isolated by centrifugation and then cryopreserved.

About this clone: Its antigen target is currently unknown. Per-base quality was not reported, and no clone a single base away is much larger than it.

At the junction V is shortened by 5 bases and J by 0 bases; bases outside the gene matches: 7. Inclusive of the bounding cysteine and phenylalanine, the CDR3 is 16 residues long. Only the CDR3 region is kept as DNA, spanning 48 bases read in frame from base 1. The germline V gene (reference sequence) specifies LNHDA as CDR1 and SQIVND as CDR2. The Qiagen DNeasy kit was used to extract genomic DNA both from unsorted PBMCs and from the negatively selected CD4+ and CD8+ fractions. Using primers that anneal to V and J segments, immunoSEQ multiplex PCR amplified the TCR beta CDR3 regions. A synthetic immune receptor repertoire was used to minimize amplification bias, and any residual bias was removed computationally once sequencing was done. On the study's bioinformatics: Custom Python scripts were used to quantify repertoire diversity as the Shannon entropy index. The unsorted, CD4+ and CD8+ repertoires were each analyzed separately, with the exception of combined analyses, where CD4+ and CD8+ sequences were merged in silico. A clone was considered expanded if an increase in frequency of at least 2-fold after treatment relative to C1D1 was found, and a pseudocount of 0.5 was applied to clones undetected at baseline. Clones with 0 or 1 copy at C1D1 were defined as singleton clones, while clones with 2 or more copies were defined as non-singleton clones. Clones expanded in unsorted samples were annotated as CD4+, CD8+ or unknown by matching protein sequences in sorted samples from the same patient. Wilcoxon tests on paired samples were used to test changes in diversity from C1D1 to C4D1. TCRdb obtained this table from immuneACCESS and retained in-frame rearrangements with V and J assigned. These tables miss some clones; where compared with another copy, unresolved V genes account for less than half of the shortfall, and the remainder is unexplained. For V, J and clone size, that table is used; D and trimming come from the DNA. The sample table contains tens of thousands of clones; only one count was recorded for around 90% of them. The top ten constitute about a tenth of the sample.

In this chain, TRBV19 is recombined with TRBJ1-3; 7 central bases correspond to TRBD1. This receptor was obtained from a human donor with classical Hodgkin lymphoma. Sequences were derived from peripheral blood mononuclear cells (PBMCs), sampled before the fourth cycle of nivolumab. CDR3 reads: CASSGAGQNSGNTIYF. The base sequence is TGTGCCAGTAGTGGGGCGGGACAGAACTCTGGAAACACCATATATTTT. With all but the CDR3 taken from the reference TRBV19 and TRBJ1-3 genes, the full variable domain is: DGGITQSPKYLFRKEGQNVTLSCEQNLNHDAMYWYRQDPGQGLRLIYYSQIVNDFQKGDIAEGYSVSREKKESFPLTVTSAQKNPTAFYLCASSGAGQNSGNTIYFGEGSWLTVV.